This T cell receptor (beta chain) was sequenced during a study of shared clonotypes between healthy human individuals. V was clipped by 3 bases and J by 1 base; unmatched bases: 3. Germline V gene lookup returns CDR1 MGHDK and CDR2 SYGVNS. The CDR3 covers 15 residues. Profiling relied on immunoSEQ multiplex PCR, and the TCRdb table lists in-frame clones only, not all of them. This table has about 2 million clones, less than 95% appearing once. Naive CD8 isolation took CD45RO-negative cells positively selected for CCR7 and excluded terminally differentiated effector memory CD45RA+ cells. The sequenced material came from naive CD8+ T cells sorted from blood. The receptor was derived from a man between 18 and 29 years old in good health. This chain links TRBV25-1 with TRBJ2-1; 7 bases match TRBD2. In nucleotides, the CDR3 is TGTGCCAGCAGTGACCAAGCGGGGTCCTACAATGAGCAGTTCTTC. It codes for CASSDQAGSYNEQFF. Variable domain in full (rest from reference TRBV25-1 and TRBJ2-1): EADIYQTPRYLVIGTGKKITLECSQTMGHDKMYWYQQDPGMELHLIHYSYGVNSTEKGDLSSESTVSRIRTEHFPLTLESARPSHTSQYLCASSDQAGSYNEQFFGPGTRLTVL.